The 21 T cell receptor beta chains listed next were all sequenced from one sample in a study of shared clonotypes between healthy human individuals. Repertoires were generated with immunoSEQ multiplex PCR, while TCRdb's copy carries only in-frame clones and drops some. Altogether some 2.3 million clones are present, over 90% being singletons, with the ten largest covering about 0.39%. The sequencing input was naive CD4+ T cells from PBMCs. Stated subset: CD45RA+ positively selected. The receptors come from a man between 18 and 35 years old in good health. Some clones in this sample may be carry-over from other donors' samples.

This clone was seen at least ten times. The genes are TRBV27 and TRBJ2-2, with D unresolved. The V gene's germline CDR1 is MNHEY and CDR2 SMNVEV (reference sequence). V was shortened by 6 bases and J by 2 bases, with 10 bases between the two germline ends. The CDR3 is made up of 14 amino acids. The DNA for the CDR3 is TGTGCCAGCAGATGGCCAGTCAACACCGGGGAGCTGTTTTTT. It specifies CASRWPVNTGELFF.

The chain is built from TRBV10-3 and TRBJ2-2, with D possibly matching TRBD1 (5 bases). The CDR3 covers 15 residues. V shed 1 base and J shed 5 bases, with 11 bases lying between them. Germline V gives CDR1 ENHRY, CDR2 SYGVKD. This CDR3 is CAISEFSPGTGELFF. CDR3 nucleotides: TGTGCCATCAGTGAGTTTTCCCCAGGGACCGGGGAGCTGTTTTTT.

This chain links TRBV30 with TRBJ1-6; a weak D match, TRBD1 (5 bases). CDR1 and CDR2 (germline): GTSNPN, SVGIG (reference sequence). Trimming stripped 1 base from V and 2 bases from J, with 12 bases between. The CDR3 length is 16 residues. CDR3 coding DNA: TGTGCCTGGAGTGAAGTTCCGGGGCCCTATAATTCACCCCTCCACTTT. Translating gives CAWSEVPGPYNSPLHF.

V gene TRBV7-2 combines with J gene TRBJ2-1; D is uncertain. Germline V gene lookup returns CDR1 SGHTA and CDR2 FQGNSA. The CDR3 runs to 12 residues. Deletions cut 2 bases from V and 8 bases from J, with 7 bases between. In DNA form, the CDR3 reads TGTGCCAGCAGCTTACCTGGGGATGAGCAGTTCTTC. Translating it yields CASSLPGDEQFF.

The V and J genes are TRBV14 and TRBJ2-3, with 14 positions matching TRBD2. Germline CDR1 and CDR2: SGHDN and FVKESK. Trimming took 0 bases from V and 4 from J; bases not matched to a gene: 9. This CDR3 has 19 amino acids. CDR3 bases: TGTGCCAGCAGCCAAGATTCGAGACTAGCGGGAGGGCCCCCAGATACGCAGTATTTT. This gives the protein CASSQDSRLAGGPPDTQYF.

The chain uses TRBV6-1 and TRBJ2-7; 10 bases map to TRBD1. The CDR3 has 13 residues. With 8 bases clipped from V and 6 bases from J, the junction kept 7 bases outside the gene matches. Germline-derived CDR1 and CDR2 are MNHNS and SASEGT. The CDR3 protein is CASLPGQGREQYF. The CDR3 region has the DNA TGTGCCAGCCTTCCGGGACAGGGGCGCGAGCAGTACTTC.

The chain is built from TRBV10-3 and TRBJ1-1; D not certain. The CDR3 extends over 10 amino acids. Germline assignment: CDR1 ENHRY and CDR2 SYGVKD. V dropped 7 bases and J dropped 6 bases, with 6 bases sitting between them. Here the CDR3 reads CAIKDPEAFF. The CDR3 region has the DNA TGTGCCATCAAGGACCCTGAAGCTTTCTTT.

In this sample, this clone turned up once. The chain recombines TRBV28 with TRBJ2-2, with D perhaps given as TRBD1 or TRBD2 (5 bases each). V was pared by 4 bases and J by 5 bases, with 17 bases between. The length of the CDR3 is 16 residues. CDR1 is MDHEN and CDR2 is SYDVKM in the germline V gene. The CDR3 DNA sequence: TGTGCCAGCAGTTCCGGGGCCGTTCAAGGGACCGGGGAGCTGTTTTTT. It encodes CASSSGAVQGTGELFF. Drawing the rest from reference TRBV28 and TRBJ2-2, the complete variable domain is DVKVTQSSRYLVKRTGEKVFLECVQDMDHENMFWYRQDPGLGLRLIYFSYDVKMKEKGDIPEGYSVSREKKERFSLILESASTNQTSMYLCASSSGAVQGTGELFFGEGSRLTVL.

Only one count was recorded for this clone. V and J are TRBV28 and TRBJ2-7; unclear D gene. V gave up 2 bases and J gave up 7 bases, with 12 bases separating them. CDR1 is MDHEN, CDR2 SYDVKM, per germline. The CDR3 contains 13 residues. The CDR3 region is CASSLPYMGEQYF. In nucleotides, the CDR3 is TGTGCCAGCAGTTTACCCTACATGGGAGAGCAGTACTTC.

J is TRBJ1-4 and V is TRBV11-2, with D possibly matching TRBD1 (6 bases). Germline V lookup: CDR1 SGHAT, CDR2 FQNNGV. V was cut by 7 bases and J by 4 bases, with 16 bases left in between. The CDR3 spans 15 residues. The DNA of the CDR3 is TGTGCCAGCACTTCAAAACAGGGAAGTAATGAAAAACTGTTTTTT. Its protein is CASTSKQGSNEKLFF.

The chain uses TRBV19 and TRBJ1-2; tentatively, D is TRBD1 (6 bases). Per germline, CDR1 LNHDA and CDR2 SQIVND (reference sequence). This CDR3 spans 16 amino acids. Between the trimmed V and J ends, which lost 2 bases and 4 bases, there was a span of 17 bases. This CDR3 is CASSIITGRRSYGYTF. CDR3 nucleotides: TGTGCCAGTAGTATAATAACAGGGCGCCGCAGCTATGGCTACACCTTC.

This chain links TRBV28 with TRBJ1-2; no firm D call. From germline, CDR1 is MDHEN and CDR2 SYDVKM. The V end lost 1 base, the J end lost 6 bases, and 12 bases lay between the germline ends. This CDR3 region has 14 residues. The CDR3: CASSLLPDVHGYTF. In DNA, the CDR3 is TGTGCCAGCAGTTTATTACCCGACGTCCATGGCTACACCTTC.

This chain connects TRBV28 to TRBJ2-5, with unresolved D. V lost 8 bases, J lost 2 bases, and 27 bases lay in between. Germline V gives CDR1 MDHEN, CDR2 SYDVKM. This CDR3 contains 18 residues. CDR3 coding DNA: TGTGCCAGCTTTCCAGCGACACGGACCGTTAACTCTCAAGAGACCCAGTACTTC. It translates to CASFPATRTVNSQETQYF. The whole variable domain, remainder taken from reference TRBV28 and TRBJ2-5, is DVKVTQSSRYLVKRTGEKVFLECVQDMDHENMFWYRQDPGLGLRLIYFSYDVKMKEKGDIPEGYSVSREKKERFSLILESASTNQTSMYLCASFPATRTVNSQETQYFGPGTRLLVL.

The chain links TRBV27 to TRBJ1-1, with D tentatively TRBD1 (5 bases). CDR1 MNHEY and CDR2 SMNVEV come from the germline V gene (reference sequence). The V and J ends lost 0 bases and 4 bases respectively, with 15 bases between them. CDR3 length: 16 residues. CDR3 DNA: TGTGCCAGCAGTTTATCATGGGGACGCCAAGCCACTGAAGCTTTCTTT. It yields the protein CASSLSWGRQATEAFF.

The V and J genes are TRBV6-1 and TRBJ2-2, with 7 bases lining up with TRBD1. The germline V gene has CDR1 MNHNS and CDR2 SASEGT. The CDR3 has 15 residues. V lost 6 bases, J lost 4 bases, and 8 bases stayed unmatched. The CDR3 DNA is TGTGCCAGCAGACAGACAGGGCGGCGCACCGGGGAGCTGTTTTTT. Its translation is CASRQTGRRTGELFF.

The chain has TRBV4-1 and TRBJ2-1, with 11 bases identical to TRBD2. The germline V gene encodes CDR1 MGHRA and CDR2 YSYEKL. The CDR3 totals 16 residues. Trimming took 5 bases from V and 12 from J; bases not matched to a gene: 15. The CDR3 DNA reads as TGCGCCAGCAGCGGACAGCTACTAGCGGGAGTTGAGGCGCAGTTCTTC. This sequence encodes CASSGQLLAGVEAQFF.

The rearrangement uses TRBV7-8 and TRBJ2-7, with TRBD2 matching 7 bases. The CDR3 is 16 amino acids. J lost 5 bases, V lost 4 bases, and 14 bases had no gene match. CDR1 is SGHVS, CDR2 FQNEAQ, per germline. The CDR3 spells CASSWPLAAGGNEQYF. DNA for the CDR3: TGTGCCAGCAGCTGGCCCCTAGCGGCCGGGGGGAACGAGCAGTACTTC.

V gene TRBV4-2 combines with J gene TRBJ2-2; D is possibly TRBD2 (6 bases). The germline V gene encodes CDR1 LGHNA and CDR2 YNFKEQ. V dropped 1 base and J dropped 3 bases, with 9 bases sitting between them. The CDR3 has 15 amino acids. The CDR3 DNA reads as TGTGCCAGCAGCCAAGCAGGGAGGTACACCGGGGAGCTGTTTTTT. Translating it yields CASSQAGRYTGELFF.

Concerning this clone itself: This specimen includes other DNA sequences encoding the same CDR3. The rearrangement uses TRBV27 and TRBJ2-5, with 7 bases lining up with TRBD2. With V trimmed by 3 bases and J by 5 bases, 3 bases remained unmatched. This CDR3 has 13 amino acids. The germline CDR1 and CDR2 sequences are MNHEY and SMNVEV (reference sequence). The CDR3, as DNA: TGTGCCAGCAGTTTCCGGGGAGGGGAGACCCAGTACTTC. The encoded protein is CASSFRGGETQYF.

The chain's CDR3 is CASGGDGSYEQYF. The CDR3 DNA is TGCGCCAGCGGCGGAGACGGTTCCTACGAGCAGTACTTC. V and J are TRBV5-1 and TRBJ2-7; no reliable D call. V gave up 7 bases and J gave up 1 base, with 12 bases separating them. The CDR3 spans 13 residues. Germline assignment: CDR1 SGHRS and CDR2 YFSETQ.

The CDR3 DNA follows: TGTGCCAGCAGTTGGGGGTTCCGGGCTGGAAACACCATATATTTT. This gives the protein CASSWGFRAGNTIYF. The chain links TRBV5-6 to TRBJ1-3, with a weak D call TRBD1 (5 bases). This CDR3 comprises 15 residues. V was clipped by 5 bases and J by 2 bases, with 14 bases between them. Germline CDR1 and CDR2: SGHDT and YYEEEE.